The rows below give T cell receptor beta chains drawn from one sample of a study of blood T cells in healthy people across ages. One entry per CDR3 protein, called by TCRdb with MiXCR from the 5' RACE reads. The sample has more than 650,000 distinct CDR3 sequences; 50% to 65% are singletons. The sequencing input was blood. These receptors all stem from a man aged 80 or over in good health. CDR3s include the opening cysteine and the closing phenylalanine or tryptophan. For some rows the clone size is stated as once, few or many, or as a class when expanded; others skip it.

v_gene: TRBV6-6
abundance: few
CDR3aa: CASRGRQGSGANVLTF

v_gene: TRBV6-1
abundance: once
CDR3aa: CASITIAGGPETQYF

v_gene: TRBV6-5
abundance: .
CDR3aa: CASSYSQKAVPGYGYTF

v_gene: TRBV7-9
abundance: .
CDR3aa: CASSLGAATQYF

v_gene: TRBV29-1
abundance: .
CDR3aa: CRVGTNAYEQYF

v_gene: TRBV24-1
abundance: .
CDR3aa: CATSDDSGTGSYEQYF

v_gene: TRBV5-1
abundance: .
CDR3aa: CASSLTHVGSGANVLTF

v_gene: TRBV6-1
abundance: .
CDR3aa: CASSAKGGEKLFF

v_gene: TRBV7-9
abundance: .
CDR3aa: CASSLGVEDRGTQYF

v_gene: TRBV20-1
abundance: .
CDR3aa: CSARGVGSRELFF